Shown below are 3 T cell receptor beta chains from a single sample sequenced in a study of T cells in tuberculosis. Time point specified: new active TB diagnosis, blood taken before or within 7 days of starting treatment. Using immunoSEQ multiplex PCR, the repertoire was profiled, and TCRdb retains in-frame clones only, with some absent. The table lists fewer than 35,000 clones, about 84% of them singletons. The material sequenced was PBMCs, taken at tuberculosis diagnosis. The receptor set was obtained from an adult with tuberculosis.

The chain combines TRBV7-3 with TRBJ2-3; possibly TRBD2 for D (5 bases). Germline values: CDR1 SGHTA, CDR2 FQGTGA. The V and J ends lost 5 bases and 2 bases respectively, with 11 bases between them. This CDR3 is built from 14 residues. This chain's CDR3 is CASSLGGFTDTQYF. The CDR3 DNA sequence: TGTGCCAGCAGCCTGGGCGGGTTCACAGATACGCAGTATTTT.

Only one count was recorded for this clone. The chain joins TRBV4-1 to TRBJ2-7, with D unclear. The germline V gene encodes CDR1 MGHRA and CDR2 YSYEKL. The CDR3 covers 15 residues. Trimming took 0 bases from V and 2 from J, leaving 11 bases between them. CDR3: CASSQDVGGPYEQYF. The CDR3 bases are TGCGCCAGCAGCCAAGATGTCGGTGGTCCCTACGAGCAGTACTTC.

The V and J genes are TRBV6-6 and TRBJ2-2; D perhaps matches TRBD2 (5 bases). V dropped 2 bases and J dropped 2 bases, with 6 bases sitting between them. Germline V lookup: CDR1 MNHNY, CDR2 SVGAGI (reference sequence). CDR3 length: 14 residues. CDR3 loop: CASSYGRNTGELFF. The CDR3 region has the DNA TGTGCCAGCAGTTACGGGAGAAACACCGGGGAGCTGTTTTTT.